These 6 T cell receptor beta chains were all obtained from the same sample, sequenced in a study of blood T cell repertoires in COVID-19. Profiling relied on immunoSEQ multiplex PCR, and the TCRdb table lists in-frame clones only, not all of them. The table lists fewer than 150,000 clones, approximately 80% of them singletons. Sample: peripheral blood. Source of these receptors: a woman between 50 and 59 years old with acute or convalescent COVID-19.

The chain combines TRBV6-5 with TRBJ1-2, with D perhaps TRBD1 (5 bases). Germline assignment: CDR1 MNHEY and CDR2 SVGAGI. The CDR3 is made up of 12 amino acids. The V end lost 11 bases, the J end lost 7 bases, and 17 bases lay between the germline ends. CDR3 sequence: CAAYLLGLGYTF. The DNA for the CDR3 is TGTGCCGCGTACCTTCTGGGGCTTGGCTACACCTTC.

V usage is TRBV11-3 and J usage is TRBJ2-7; TRBD1 agrees at 12 bases. Germline V CDR1 and CDR2: SGHNT, YENEEA. The trim removed 5 bases at V and 5 bases at J, leaving 7 bases unmatched. This CDR3 region has 15 residues. CDR3 DNA sequence: TGTGCCAGCAGCGTATCCGGGACAGGGGGCCACGAGCAGTACTTC. Its protein product is CASSVSGTGGHEQYF.

The chain is built from TRBV7-2 and TRBJ1-5; D gene unclear. Germline CDR1 and CDR2: SGHTA and FQGNSA. The CDR3 extends over 14 amino acids. Trimming left V 5 bases short and J 4 bases short, with 12 bases between. The CDR3 DNA follows: TGTGCCAGCAGCACTTTTGGAGTGAATCAGCCCCAGCATTTT. Translating it yields CASSTFGVNQPQHF.

This chain connects TRBV5-1 to TRBJ2-7; no definite D call. The CDR3 totals 13 residues. CDR1 and CDR2 from the germline V gene are SGHRS and YFSETQ. Trimming took 0 bases from V and 1 from J, leaving 5 bases between them. CDR3 nucleotide sequence: TGCGCCAGCAGCTTGGCCAGTTCCTACGAGCAGTACTTC. Translating it yields CASSLASSYEQYF.

This clone has ten or more counts. The gene calls are TRBV6-1 and TRBJ1-3; 7 nucleotides line up with TRBD1. Germline trimming cut 1 base from V and 1 base from J; bases unmatched to any gene: 1. The V gene's germline CDR1 is MNHNS and CDR2 SASEGT. The CDR3 sequence is 15 residues long. This chain's CDR3 is CASSEGQGSGNTIYF. CDR3 DNA sequence: TGTGCCAGCAGTGAAGGACAGGGATCTGGAAACACCATATATTTT.

V gene TRBV2 combines with J gene TRBJ1-2; D is uncertain. With 6 bases removed from V and 2 bases from J, the gap between germline ends came to 4 bases. The CDR3 runs 11 residues. The germline V gene encodes CDR1 SNHLY and CDR2 FYNNEI. This CDR3 is CASRSNYGYTF. CDR3 nucleotide sequence: TGTGCCAGCAGGAGCAACTATGGCTACACCTTC.